This T cell receptor beta chain was retrieved from a study of human T cells and chemical hapten exposure (dated by TCRdb to about 2021). General notes on the study: For sensitization, 2% DPC in acetone was applied to a roughly 2 cm by roughly 2 cm area of upper inner arm skin. Weekly therapeutic DPC doses were additionally applied to the scalp of patients throughout the roughly 25-week study period. Patch testing was done on the upper back using Finn chambers containing 0.01% DPC, and results were scored after 6 days according to International Contact Dermatitis Research Group standards. Alopecia areata with under or over 50% scalp involvement, alopecia totalis and alopecia universalis were represented in the patient cohort, which was mostly female. Libraries were pooled for sequencing, and variation in per-sample TCR yields was attributed mainly to small differences in library volumes within the pool. The study tracked peripheral blood TCR repertoire changes in vivo during primary and secondary sensitization to the hapten diphenylcyclopropenone (DPC) in alopecia patients. Blood was sampled from patients pre-sensitization (week 0) and at 2, 6 and about 24 weeks after DPC sensitization. For TCR sequencing, blood came from twenty-nine alopecia patients at anywhere from one to four time points (pre-sensitization, 2, 6 and 24 weeks).

This sample's time point label indicates: patch test 1, 2 weeks after DPC sensitization. In light of the paper, this sample's treatment or condition label describes: therapeutic diphenylcyclopropenone sensitization with weekly scalp DPC. Blood at each patch-test visit was drawn before the patch test was applied. Eligible patients were aged 18 to 70, diagnosed with alopecia, deemed suitable for DPC therapy, and excluded if pregnant. Total RNA was extracted from unfractionated whole blood collected in Tempus Blood RNA tubes. Library generation was performed with RACE. TCRdb shows the sequencer as NextSeq 500. Library preparation attached unique molecular identifiers to individual cDNA molecules for quantitative, reproducible TCR counting. Each blood RNA sample was used to sequence both TCR alpha and TCR beta chains. The original methods were these. The median number of TCRs per sample was 85,000 to 100,000, ranging from about 23,224 to 690,600. The Decombinator software suite was used to annotate the V, J and CDR3 of the TCR reads. For the PS versus PT1 abundance plots, all samples were subsampled to the same number of TCRs (28,000). TCRs were defined as expanded if absent before sensitization and observed at least eight times at the 2-week time point. TCRdb itself trimmed the public reads at Q25 with fastp, ran MiXCR and retained productive beta chains. Every distinct CDR3 protein forms one entry, paired with its most common genes and DNA. TCRdb's processing, not the authors', yielded these V and J calls. This sample comprises 300,000 to 450,000 distinct CDR3 sequences, about 4.4% of them detected only once. The ten largest clones take up roughly 2.4% of the sample.

On the study overall, not on this receptor specifically: A positive correlation was found between the number of PT1 expanded TCRs and patch test score, with significance reached at thresholds 8, 16 and 32 but not 4. All patients had alopecia, a presumed autoimmune disease, so their immune response might differ from that of healthy individuals. Repeated subsampling changed both the strength of the expansion versus patch-test correlation and the threshold at which the correlation became significant. Compared with pre-sensitization or healthy control sets, expanded TCRs formed significantly more large CDR3 similarity clusters, which is consistent with antigen-driven responses. The number of TCRs above 1 in 1000 frequency did not change with DPC sensitization; there was no evidence of global repertoire structure alterations.

Trimming at the junction amounts to 1 base on V and 0 bases on J, and the germline ends lie 13 bases apart. Per the germline V gene, SGDLS is the CDR1 and YYNGEE is the CDR2. The CDR3, cysteine through phenylalanine, is 16 amino acids long. Of the read, only the CDR3 DNA is kept; its 48 bases are in frame from base 1. This clonotype came up a few times. Its antigen remains unidentified. No quality values exist for individual bases; no much larger clone is one base distant. The TCR sequence derives from a woman aged 45 to 65 with alopecia areata. Some clones in this sample may be carry-over from other donors' samples. The chain employs TRBV9 and TRBJ1-1; confidence is insufficient to name the D gene. Sequenced material: whole blood, taken in connection with sensitization to the hapten diphenylcyclopropenone (DPC). In nucleotide form, the sequence is TGTGCCAGCAGCGTATGGGCAGGAGACATGAACACTGAAGCTTTCTTT. This is translated as CASSVWAGDMNTEAFF.